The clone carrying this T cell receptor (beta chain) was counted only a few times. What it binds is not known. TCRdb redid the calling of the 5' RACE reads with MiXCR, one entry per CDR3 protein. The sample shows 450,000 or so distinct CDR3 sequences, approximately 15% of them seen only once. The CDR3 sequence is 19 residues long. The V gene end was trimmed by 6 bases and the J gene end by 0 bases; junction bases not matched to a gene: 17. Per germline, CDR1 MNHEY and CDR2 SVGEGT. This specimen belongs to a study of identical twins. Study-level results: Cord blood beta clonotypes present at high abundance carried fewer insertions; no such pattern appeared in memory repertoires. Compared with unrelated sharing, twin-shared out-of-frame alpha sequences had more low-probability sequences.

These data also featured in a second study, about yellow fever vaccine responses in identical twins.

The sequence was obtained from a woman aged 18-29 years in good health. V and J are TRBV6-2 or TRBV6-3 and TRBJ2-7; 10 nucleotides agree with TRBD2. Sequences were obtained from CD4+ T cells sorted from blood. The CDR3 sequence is CASSRQDGGLAPSSYEQYF. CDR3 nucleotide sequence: TGTGCCAGCAGCAGGCAGGACGGGGGACTAGCGCCCAGCTCCTACGAGCAGTACTTC.